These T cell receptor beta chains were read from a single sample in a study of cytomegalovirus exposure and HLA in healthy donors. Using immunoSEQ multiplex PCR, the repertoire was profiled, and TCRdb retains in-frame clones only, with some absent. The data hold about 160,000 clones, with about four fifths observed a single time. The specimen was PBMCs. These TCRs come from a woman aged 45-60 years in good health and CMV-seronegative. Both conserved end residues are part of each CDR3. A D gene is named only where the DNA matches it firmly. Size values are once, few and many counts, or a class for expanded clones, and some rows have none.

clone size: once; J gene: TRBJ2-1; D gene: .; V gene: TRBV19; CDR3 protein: CASSTRMTPNDEQFF; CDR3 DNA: TGTGCCAGTAGTACAAGGATGACACCAAACGATGAGCAGTTCTTC
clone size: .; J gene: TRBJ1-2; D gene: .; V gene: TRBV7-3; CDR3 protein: CASSSGGGQGDGYTF; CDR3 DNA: TGTGCCAGCAGCTCCGGGGGAGGTCAGGGAGATGGCTACACCTTC
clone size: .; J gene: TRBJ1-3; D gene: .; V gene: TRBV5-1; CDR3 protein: CASSGTGSGAGNTIYF; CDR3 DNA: TGCGCCAGCAGCGGAACAGGGAGTGGCGCTGGAAACACCATATATTTT
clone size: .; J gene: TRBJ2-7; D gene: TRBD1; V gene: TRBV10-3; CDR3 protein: CAINVGQGAGEQYF; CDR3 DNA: TGTGCCATCAACGTGGGACAGGGGGCGGGCGAGCAGTACTTC
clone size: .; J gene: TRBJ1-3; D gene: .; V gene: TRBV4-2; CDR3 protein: CASSQATASGNTIYF; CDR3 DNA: TGTGCCAGCAGCCAGGCAACAGCCTCTGGAAACACCATATATTTT
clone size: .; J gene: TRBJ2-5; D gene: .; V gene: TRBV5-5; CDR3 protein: CASSLFRSQGGGETQYF; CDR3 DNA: TGTGCCAGCAGCTTGTTCCGGAGTCAGGGAGGAGGAGAGACCCAGTACTTC
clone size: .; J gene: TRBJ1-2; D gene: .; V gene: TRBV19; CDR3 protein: CASSVTGSYGYTF; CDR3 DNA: TGTGCCAGTAGTGTCACAGGGAGCTATGGCTACACCTTC
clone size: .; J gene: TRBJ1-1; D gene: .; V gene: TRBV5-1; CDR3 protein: CASSLVGQTEAFF; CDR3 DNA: TGCGCCAGCAGCTTAGTCGGACAGACTGAAGCTTTCTTT
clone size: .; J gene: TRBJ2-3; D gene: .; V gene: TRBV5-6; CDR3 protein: CASKAGTFSTDTQYF; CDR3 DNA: TGTGCCAGCAAAGCCGGGACATTTAGCACAGATACGCAGTATTTT
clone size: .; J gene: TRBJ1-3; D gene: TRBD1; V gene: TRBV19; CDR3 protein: CASSETGNGNTIYF; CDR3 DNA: TGTGCCAGTAGTGAGACAGGGAATGGAAACACCATATATTTT
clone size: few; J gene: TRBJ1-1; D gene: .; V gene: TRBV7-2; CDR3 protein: CASRSDRNTEAFF; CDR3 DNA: TGTGCCAGCAGATCGGACAGGAACACTGAAGCTTTCTTT
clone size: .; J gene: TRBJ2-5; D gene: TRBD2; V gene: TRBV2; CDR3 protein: CASSGVAGGQETQYF; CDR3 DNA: TGTGCCAGCAGTGGTGTAGCGGGGGGACAAGAGACCCAGTACTTC
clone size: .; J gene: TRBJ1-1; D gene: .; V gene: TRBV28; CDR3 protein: CASRETAGTEAFF; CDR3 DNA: TGTGCCAGCAGGGAGACAGCGGGCACTGAAGCTTTCTTT
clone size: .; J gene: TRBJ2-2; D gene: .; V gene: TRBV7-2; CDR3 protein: CASSLSTRGTGELFF; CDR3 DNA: TGTGCCAGCAGCTTATCGACTAGGGGCACCGGGGAGCTGTTTTTT
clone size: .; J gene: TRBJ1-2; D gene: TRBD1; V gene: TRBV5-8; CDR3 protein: CASSLEGTGSYGYTF; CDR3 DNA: TGTGCCAGCAGCTTGGAAGGGACAGGGAGCTATGGCTACACCTTC
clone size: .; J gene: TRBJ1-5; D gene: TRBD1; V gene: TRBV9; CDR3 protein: CASSAGQGGNQPQHF; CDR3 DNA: TGTGCCAGCAGCGCCGGACAGGGCGGGAATCAGCCCCAGCATTTT
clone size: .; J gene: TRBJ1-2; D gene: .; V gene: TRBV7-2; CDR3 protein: CASSLKGEGGYGYTF; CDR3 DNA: TGTGCCAGCAGCTTGAAAGGGGAGGGAGGCTATGGCTACACCTTC
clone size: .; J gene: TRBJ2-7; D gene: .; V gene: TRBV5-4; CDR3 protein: CASSQGGYEQYF; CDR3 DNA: TGTGCCAGCAGCCAGGGGGGCTACGAGCAGTACTTC
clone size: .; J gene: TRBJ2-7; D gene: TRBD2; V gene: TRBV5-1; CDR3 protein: CASGSAGVDEQYF; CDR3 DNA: TGCGCCAGCGGATCAGCGGGAGTAGACGAGCAGTACTTC
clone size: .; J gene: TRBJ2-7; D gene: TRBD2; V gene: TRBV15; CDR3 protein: CATSGGLAGFPYEQYF; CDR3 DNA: TGTGCCACCAGCGGCGGACTAGCGGGGTTCCCCTACGAGCAGTACTTC
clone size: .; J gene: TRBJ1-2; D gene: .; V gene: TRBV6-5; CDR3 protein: CASSYGGAHYGYTF; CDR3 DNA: TGTGCCAGCAGTTACGGCGGGGCCCACTATGGCTACACCTTC
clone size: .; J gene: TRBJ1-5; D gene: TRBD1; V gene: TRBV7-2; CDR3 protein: CASSSGQGLNQPQHF; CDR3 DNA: TGTGCCAGCAGCTCGGGACAGGGCCTCAATCAGCCCCAGCATTTT
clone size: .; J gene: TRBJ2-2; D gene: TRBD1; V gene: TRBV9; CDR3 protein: CASSNRGSGELFF; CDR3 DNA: TGTGCCAGCAGCAACAGGGGTTCCGGGGAGCTGTTTTTT
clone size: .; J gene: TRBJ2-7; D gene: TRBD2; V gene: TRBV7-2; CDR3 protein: CASRHPGLGSGYEQYF; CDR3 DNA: TGTGCCAGCAGGCATCCGGGACTAGGATCCGGCTACGAGCAGTACTTC
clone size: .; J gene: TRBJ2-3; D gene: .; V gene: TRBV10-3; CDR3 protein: CATMERNTDTQYF; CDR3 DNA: TGTGCCACCATGGAGCGGAACACAGATACGCAGTATTTT
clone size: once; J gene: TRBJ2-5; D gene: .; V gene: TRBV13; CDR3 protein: CASSSSGVQETQYF; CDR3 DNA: TGTGCCAGCAGCTCCAGCGGAGTTCAAGAGACCCAGTACTTC
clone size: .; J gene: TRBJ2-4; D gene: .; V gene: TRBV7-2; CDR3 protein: CASSLQGSKNIQYF; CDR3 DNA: TGTGCCAGCAGCTTACAGGGTTCCAAAAACATTCAGTACTTC
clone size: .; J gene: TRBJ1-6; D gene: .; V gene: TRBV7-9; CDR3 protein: CASSLGGVGSPLHF; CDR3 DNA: TGTGCCAGCAGCTTAGGGGGGGTTGGTTCACCCCTCCACTTT
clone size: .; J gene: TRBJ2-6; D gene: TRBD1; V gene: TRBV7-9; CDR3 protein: CASSLWTGAGANVLTF; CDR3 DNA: TGTGCCAGCAGCTTGTGGACAGGGGCTGGGGCCAACGTCCTGACTTTC
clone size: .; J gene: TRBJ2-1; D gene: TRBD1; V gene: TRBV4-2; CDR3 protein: CASSQSDRDNEQFF; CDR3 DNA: TGTGCCAGCAGCCAATCAGACAGGGATAATGAGCAGTTCTTC
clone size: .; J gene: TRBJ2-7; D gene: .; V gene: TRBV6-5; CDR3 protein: CASSYSGRGDYEQYF; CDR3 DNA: TGTGCCAGCAGTTACTCGGGAAGGGGTGACTACGAGCAGTACTTC
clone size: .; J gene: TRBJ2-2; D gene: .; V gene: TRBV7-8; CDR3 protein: CASSSGDYLNTGELFF; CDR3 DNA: TGTGCCAGCAGCTCAGGGGACTACCTGAACACCGGGGAGCTGTTTTTT
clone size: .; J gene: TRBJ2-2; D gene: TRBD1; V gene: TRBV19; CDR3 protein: CASSSRGQETDGELFF; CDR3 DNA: TGTGCCAGTAGTTCTAGGGGACAGGAAACGGACGGGGAGCTGTTTTTT
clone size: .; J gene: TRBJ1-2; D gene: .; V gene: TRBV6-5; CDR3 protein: CASSYQGGVGGYTF; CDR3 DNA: TGTGCCAGCAGTTACCAAGGGGGGGTGGGTGGCTACACCTTC
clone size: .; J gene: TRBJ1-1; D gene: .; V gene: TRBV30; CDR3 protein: CAWSEPTTAYTEAFF; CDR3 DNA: TGTGCCTGGAGCGAACCTACCACAGCTTACACTGAAGCTTTCTTT
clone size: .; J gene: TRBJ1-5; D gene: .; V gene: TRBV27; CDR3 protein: CASSFGFGNQPQHF; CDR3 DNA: TGTGCCAGCAGTTTTGGGTTCGGGAATCAGCCCCAGCATTTT
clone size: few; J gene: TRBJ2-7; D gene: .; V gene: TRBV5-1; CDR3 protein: CASSSSPRGGEGYEQYF; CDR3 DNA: TGCGCCAGCAGCTCATCCCCAAGAGGGGGGGAGGGATACGAGCAGTACTTC
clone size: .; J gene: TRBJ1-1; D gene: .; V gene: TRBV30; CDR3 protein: CAWREQGNTEAFF; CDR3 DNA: TGTGCCTGGAGGGAACAGGGTAACACTGAAGCTTTCTTT
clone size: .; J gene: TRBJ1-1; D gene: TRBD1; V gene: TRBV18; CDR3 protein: CASSATGLMNTEAFF; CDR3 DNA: TGTGCCAGCTCCGCGACAGGGCTGATGAACACTGAAGCTTTCTTT
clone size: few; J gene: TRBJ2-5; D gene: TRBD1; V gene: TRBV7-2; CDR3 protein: CASSVSGGKETQYF; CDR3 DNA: TGTGCCAGCAGCGTATCAGGGGGAAAAGAGACCCAGTACTTC
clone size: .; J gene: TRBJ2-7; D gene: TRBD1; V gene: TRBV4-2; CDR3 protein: CASSHGQGAYEQYF; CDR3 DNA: TGTGCCAGCAGCCACGGACAGGGAGCCTACGAGCAGTACTTC
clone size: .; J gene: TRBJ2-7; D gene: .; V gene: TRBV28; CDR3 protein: CASSQTSSYEQYF; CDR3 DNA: TGTGCCAGCAGCCAAACTTCGTCCTACGAGCAGTACTTC
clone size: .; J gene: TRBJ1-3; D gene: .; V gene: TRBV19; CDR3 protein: CASISTDRSSGNTIYF; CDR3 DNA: TGTGCCAGTATTTCTACGGACAGATCCTCTGGAAACACCATATATTTT
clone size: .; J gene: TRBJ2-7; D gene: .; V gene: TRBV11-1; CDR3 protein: CASRAAGLVYEQYF; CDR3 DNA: TGTGCCAGCAGAGCGGCAGGACTCGTTTACGAGCAGTACTTC
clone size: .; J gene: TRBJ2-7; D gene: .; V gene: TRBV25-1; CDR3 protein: CASSEFRGGTYEQYF; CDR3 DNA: TGTGCCAGCAGTGAATTTAGGGGAGGCACCTACGAGCAGTACTTC
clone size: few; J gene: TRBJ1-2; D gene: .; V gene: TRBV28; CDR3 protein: CASSSPTGYGYTF; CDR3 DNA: TGTGCCAGCAGTTCCCCTACAGGGTATGGCTACACCTTC
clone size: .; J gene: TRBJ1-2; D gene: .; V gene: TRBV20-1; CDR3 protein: CSAKRESGYTF; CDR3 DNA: TGCAGTGCTAAGAGGGAATCTGGCTACACCTTC
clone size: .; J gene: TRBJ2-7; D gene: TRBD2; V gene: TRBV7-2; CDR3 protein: CASSLSAGTSYEQYF; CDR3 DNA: TGTGCCAGCAGCTTGTCAGCGGGGACTAGCTACGAGCAGTACTTC
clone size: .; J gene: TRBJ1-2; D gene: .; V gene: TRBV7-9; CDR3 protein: CSSSFAPRGNYGYTF; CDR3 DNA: TGTTCCAGCAGCTTCGCCCCCCGCGGTAACTATGGCTACACCTTC
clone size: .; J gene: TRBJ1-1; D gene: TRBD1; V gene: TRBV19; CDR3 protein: CASDRGAMNTEAFF; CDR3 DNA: TGTGCCAGCGACAGGGGGGCCATGAACACTGAAGCTTTCTTT
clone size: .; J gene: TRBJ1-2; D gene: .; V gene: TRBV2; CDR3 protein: CASSVLDTGGYTF; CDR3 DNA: TGTGCCAGCAGCGTCCTGGACACTGGTGGCTACACCTTC
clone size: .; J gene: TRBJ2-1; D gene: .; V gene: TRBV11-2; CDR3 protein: CASSLIQGSNEQFF; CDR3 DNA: TGTGCCAGCAGCTTAATTCAGGGTTCCAATGAGCAGTTCTTC
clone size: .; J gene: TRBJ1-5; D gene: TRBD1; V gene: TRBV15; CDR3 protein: CARSAGQGMNSNQPQHF; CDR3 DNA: TGTGCCAGAAGCGCGGGACAGGGTATGAATAGCAATCAGCCCCAGCATTTT
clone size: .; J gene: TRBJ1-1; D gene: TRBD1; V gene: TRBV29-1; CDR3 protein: CSVDTGAHFLYTEAFF; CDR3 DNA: TGCAGCGTTGATACAGGGGCCCACTTTTTGTACACTGAAGCTTTCTTT
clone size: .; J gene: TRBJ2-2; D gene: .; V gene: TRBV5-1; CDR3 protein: CASSLTSNTGELFF; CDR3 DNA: TGCGCCAGCAGTTTGACTAGTAACACCGGGGAGCTGTTTTTT
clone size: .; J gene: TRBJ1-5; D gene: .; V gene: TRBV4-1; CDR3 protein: CASSQGGPGASPKPQHF; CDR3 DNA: TGCGCCAGCAGCCAAGGAGGGCCGGGAGCCTCCCCGAAGCCCCAGCATTTT
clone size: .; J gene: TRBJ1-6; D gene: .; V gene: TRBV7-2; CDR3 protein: CASAYPPRVNSPLHF; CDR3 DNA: TGTGCCAGCGCCTACCCCCCCCGGGTTAATTCACCCCTCCACTTT